This section outlines one TCR beta chain sequence together with its context. Its specificity is not known. At one end, the junction sequence differs from germline, possibly due to a read error. The sample belongs to a study of CD8+CD57+ T cells in acquired aplastic anemia. Study overall: The average read count for CD4+ cells in healthy donors was 9 million to 14 million.

Genomic DNA acted as the template from which TCR beta VDJ combination and CDR3 sequence profiling were carried out. Each CDR3 protein is one row after TCRdb ran MiXCR on the reads. This sample has about 400,000 distinct CDR3 sequences; around 68% occur once, and the top ten carry under 4.5%. Study outcomes and limitations: Found in both controls and patients were some 31 CD8+ CDR3 sequences. CD8+ Simpson's diversity did not differ significantly between patients and controls.

The TCR was taken from a human donor in good health, serving as a control. Sequencing input: sorted CD4+, CD8+, or CD8+CD57+ T cells (not recorded which) from PBMCs.

CDR3 DNA sequence: TGTGCCAGCAGTTCGGGACAGGGGGGCTACGAAAAACTCTTC. It yields the protein CASSSGQGGYEKLF. The chain uses TRBV7-2 and TRBJ2-7, with 11 nucleotides matching TRBD1. In germline, CDR1 is SGHTA, CDR2 FQGNSA. The CDR3 covers 14 residues.